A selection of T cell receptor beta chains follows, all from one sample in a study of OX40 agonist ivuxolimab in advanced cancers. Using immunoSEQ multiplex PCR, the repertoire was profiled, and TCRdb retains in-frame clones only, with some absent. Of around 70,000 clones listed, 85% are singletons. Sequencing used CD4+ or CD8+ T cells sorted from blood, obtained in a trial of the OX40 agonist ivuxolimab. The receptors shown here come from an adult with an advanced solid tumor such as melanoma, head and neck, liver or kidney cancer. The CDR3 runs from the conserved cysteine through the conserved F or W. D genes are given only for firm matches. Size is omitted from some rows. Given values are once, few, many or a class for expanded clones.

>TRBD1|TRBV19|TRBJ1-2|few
CASSIAGTGGYGYTF
TGTGCCAGTAGTATAGCCGGGACAGGGGGATATGGCTACACCTTC
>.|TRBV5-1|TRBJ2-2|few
CASSLLTPNTGELFF
TGCGCCAGCAGCTTGTTAACACCGAACACCGGGGAGCTGTTTTTT
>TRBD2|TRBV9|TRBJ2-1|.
CASSPRTGGRGLENEQFF
TGTGCCAGCAGCCCCCGGACGGGAGGGAGAGGTTTGGAGAATGAGCAGTTCTTC
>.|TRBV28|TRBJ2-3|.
CASAKRRGGTDTQYF
TGTGCCAGCGCTAAGCGCCGGGGCGGCACAGATACGCAGTATTTT
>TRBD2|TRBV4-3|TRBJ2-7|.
CASSQDFSGRLYEQYF
TGCGCCAGCAGCCAAGATTTCAGCGGGAGGCTCTACGAGCAGTACTTC
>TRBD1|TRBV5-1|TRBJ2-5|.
CASSPGTDPPQETQYF
TGCGCCAGCAGCCCCGGGACAGACCCCCCCCAAGAGACCCAGTACTTC
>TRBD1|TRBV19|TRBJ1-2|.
CASGGGGNYGYTF
TGTGCCAGTGGGGGAGGGGGCAACTATGGCTACACCTTC
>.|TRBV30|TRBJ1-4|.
CAWSVRVREKLFF
TGTGCCTGGAGTGTACGGGTCCGGGAAAAACTGTTTTTT
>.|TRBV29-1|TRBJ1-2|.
CSVEDPGVRGYTF
TGCAGCGTTGAAGATCCGGGGGTGAGAGGCTACACCTTC
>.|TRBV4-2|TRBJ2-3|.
CASSQAPSETQYF
TGTGCCAGCAGCCAAGCCCCCTCTGAGACGCAGTATTTT
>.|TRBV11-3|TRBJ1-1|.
CASSLGQVGTEAFF
TGTGCCAGCAGCTTAGGGCAGGTGGGAACTGAAGCTTTCTTT
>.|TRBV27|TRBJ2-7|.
CASSSPVREGKSEQYF
TGTGCCAGCAGTTCCCCCGTCAGGGAAGGGAAGTCCGAGCAGTACTTC
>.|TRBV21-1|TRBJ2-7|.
CASRVIGGGTYEQYF
TGTGCCAGCAGGGTAATAGGCGGGGGGACCTACGAGCAGTACTTC
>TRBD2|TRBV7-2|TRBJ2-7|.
CASRGLADYEQYF
TGTGCCAGCAGGGGACTAGCGGACTACGAGCAGTACTTC
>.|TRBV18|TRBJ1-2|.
CASSQDNYGYTF
TGTGCCAGCTCACAGGATAACTATGGCTACACCTTC
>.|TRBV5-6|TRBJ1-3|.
CASSGTRGPDTIYF
TGTGCCAGCAGCGGAACCAGGGGCCCGGACACCATATATTTT
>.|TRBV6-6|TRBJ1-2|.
CASSYSSPEEGYTF
TGTGCCAGCAGTTACTCGAGCCCCGAAGAGGGCTACACCTTC
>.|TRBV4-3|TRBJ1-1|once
CASSQELLSPSVSFF
TGCGCCAGCAGCCAAGAGCTGTTAAGTCCCTCGGTCTCTTTCTTT
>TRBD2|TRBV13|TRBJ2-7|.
CASSPGTNSYEQYF
TGTGCCAGCAGCCCCGGGACTAACTCCTACGAGCAGTACTTC
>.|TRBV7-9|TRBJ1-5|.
CASSLGDQPQHF
TGTGCCAGCAGCTTAGGCGATCAGCCCCAGCATTTT
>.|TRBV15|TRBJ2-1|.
CATSREGTNEQFF
TGTGCCACCAGCAGAGAAGGGACCAATGAGCAGTTCTTC
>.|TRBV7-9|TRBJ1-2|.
CASSLGGELYGYTF
TGTGCCAGCAGCTTAGGCGGGGAGCTCTATGGCTACACCTTC
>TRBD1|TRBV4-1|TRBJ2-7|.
CASSRPGTVYEQYF
TGCGCCAGCAGCCGCCCCGGGACAGTGTACGAGCAGTACTTC
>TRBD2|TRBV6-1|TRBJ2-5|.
CASSEAWLAGQETQYF
TGTGCCAGCAGTGAAGCTTGGCTAGCGGGACAAGAGACCCAGTACTTC
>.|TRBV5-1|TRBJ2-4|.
CASSVGMGRKNIQYF
TGCGCCAGCAGCGTGGGAATGGGTCGGAAAAACATTCAGTACTTC
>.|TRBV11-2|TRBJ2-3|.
CASSLGTRPDTQYF
TGTGCCAGCAGCTTGGGGACACGTCCAGATACGCAGTATTTT
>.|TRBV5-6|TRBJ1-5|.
CASSRWSGAGQPQHF
TGTGCCAGCAGCCGCTGGTCGGGGGCGGGGCAGCCCCAGCATTTT
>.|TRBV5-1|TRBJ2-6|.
CASSSLQSFGANVLTF
TGCGCCAGCAGCTCCCTACAAAGCTTTGGGGCCAACGTCCTGACTTTC
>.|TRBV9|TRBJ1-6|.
CASSATRNSPLHF
TGTGCCAGCAGCGCGACAAGGAATTCACCCCTCCACTTT
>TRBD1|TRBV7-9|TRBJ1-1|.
CASSITGDTEAFF
TGTGCCAGCAGCATAACAGGGGACACTGAAGCTTTCTTT
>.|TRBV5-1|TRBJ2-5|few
CASSLAGWEGETQYF
TGCGCCAGCAGCTTGGCCGGCTGGGAAGGAGAGACCCAGTACTTC
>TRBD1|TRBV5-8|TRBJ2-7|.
CASSPGDRGYEQYF
TGTGCCAGCAGCCCAGGGGACAGGGGATACGAGCAGTACTTC
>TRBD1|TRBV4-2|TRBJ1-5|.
CASSQAPTGDNQPQHF
TGTGCCAGCAGCCAAGCCCCGACAGGGGACAATCAGCCCCAGCATTTT
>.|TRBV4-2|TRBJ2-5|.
CASSQDRGTETQYF
TGTGCCAGCAGCCAAGATAGGGGCACCGAGACCCAGTACTTC
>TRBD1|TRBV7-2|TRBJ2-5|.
CASSMGQGGETQYF
TGTGCCAGCAGCATGGGACAGGGCGGGGAGACCCAGTACTTC
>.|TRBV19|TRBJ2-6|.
CASSTPRRTGANVLTF
TGTGCCAGTAGTACCCCGAGACGGACTGGGGCCAACGTCCTGACTTTC
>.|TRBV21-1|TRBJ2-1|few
CASSKAGDREVDNEQFF
TGTGCCAGCAGCAAAGCAGGAGACAGGGAAGTGGACAATGAGCAGTTCTTC
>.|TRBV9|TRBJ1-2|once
CASSPQGQVVDGYTF
TGTGCCAGCAGCCCCCAGGGGCAGGTGGTTGATGGCTACACCTTC
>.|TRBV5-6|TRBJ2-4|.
CASSLKTYGGIQYF
TGTGCCAGCAGCTTGAAAACCTATGGGGGCATTCAGTACTTC
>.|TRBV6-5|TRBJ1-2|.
CASSYRSNYGYTF
TGTGCCAGCAGTTACCGGAGTAACTATGGCTACACCTTC
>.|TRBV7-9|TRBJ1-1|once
CASSRWQENTEAFF
TGTGCCAGCAGCCGGTGGCAGGAGAACACTGAAGCTTTCTTT
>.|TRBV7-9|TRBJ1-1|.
CASSARGGTEAFF
TGTGCCAGCAGCGCCCGAGGGGGCACTGAAGCTTTCTTT